These T cell receptor beta chains were read from a single sample in a study of PD-L1 blockade in urothelial cancer. This table comes from immunoSEQ multiplex PCR, and its TCRdb copy is limited to in-frame clones, with some not included. Among 120,000 or so clones, about 82% were seen once, and the ten largest hold 2.4%. The sequences come from PBMCs, collected around atezolizumab (anti-PD-L1) treatment. The receptors come from a man aged 50 to 59 with urothelial cancer. Both conserved end residues are part of each CDR3. The order of the fields is clone size, V gene, D gene, J gene, CDR3 protein, CDR3 DNA. The D gene is left open where the match is weak. Clone size appears in some rows only: once, few, many, or a class for an expanded clone.

once,TRBV28,NA,TRBJ1-4,CASSSATNEKLFF,TGTGCCAGCAGTTCTGCAACTAATGAAAAACTGTTTTTT
few,TRBV4-1,NA,TRBJ2-1,CASSQGVRRRDYDNEQFF,TGCGCCAGCAGCCAAGGTGTGCGGAGGCGGGATTACGACAATGAGCAGTTCTTC
NA,TRBV5-1,TRBD2,TRBJ2-5,CATTTSGRWETQYF,TGCGCCACCACGACTAGCGGGAGATGGGAGACCCAGTACTTC
NA,TRBV28,TRBD2,TRBJ2-3,CASSQRLLAGLTDTQYF,TGTGCCAGCAGCCAAAGGCTATTAGCGGGGCTCACAGATACGCAGTATTTT
once,TRBV5-1,NA,TRBJ1-5,CASSPDPSGVNQPQHF,TGCGCCAGCAGCCCAGACCCTTCCGGAGTCAATCAGCCCCAGCATTTT
NA,TRBV6-1,TRBD2,TRBJ2-2,CASRTGTSWTGELFF,TGTGCCAGCAGAACCGGGACTAGCTGGACCGGGGAGCTGTTTTTT
NA,TRBV19,NA,TRBJ1-1,CASSIQGQGKTEAFF,TGTGCCAGTAGTATCCAGGGCCAGGGGAAGACTGAAGCTTTCTTT
NA,TRBV7-2,NA,TRBJ2-3,CASTFFPRDTQYF,TGTGCCAGCACCTTCTTCCCCAGAGATACGCAGTATTTT
NA,TRBV27,TRBD1,TRBJ1-5,CASSSGQGRFNQPQHF,TGTGCCAGCAGTTCTGGACAGGGACGATTTAATCAGCCCCAGCATTTT
NA,TRBV5-1,NA,TRBJ1-5,CASSVGGRNQPQHF,TGCGCCAGCAGTGTGGGGGGAAGGAATCAGCCCCAGCATTTT
once,TRBV7-9,NA,TRBJ1-2,CASSPGNPDYGYTF,TGTGCCAGCAGCCCCGGGAACCCCGACTATGGCTACACCTTC
NA,TRBV5-4,TRBD1,TRBJ1-6,CASSLEGQYSPLHF,TGTGCCAGCAGCTTGGAGGGACAGTATTCACCCCTCCACTTT
NA,TRBV9,NA,TRBJ2-5,CASSVAFSGEETQYF,TGTGCCAGCAGCGTAGCTTTTTCGGGGGAAGAGACCCAGTACTTC
NA,TRBV6-5,TRBD1,TRBJ1-4,CASSYVRDRNEKLFF,TGTGCCAGCAGTTACGTCCGGGACAGGAATGAAAAACTGTTTTTT
many,TRBV4-2,NA,TRBJ2-7,CASSQGIALGYEQYF,TGTGCCAGCAGCCAAGGGATAGCCCTAGGCTACGAGCAGTACTTC